The clone carrying this T cell receptor beta chain was seen a handful of times. Its antigen is not identified. The sample originates from a study of immune evolution from preneoplasia to lung adenocarcinoma. In germline, CDR1 is SGHDN, CDR2 FVKESK. The germline V and J ends were trimmed by 5 bases and 5 bases, with 19 bases remaining between them. This CDR3 has 16 residues. Patients had resection in Japan or China between 2014 and 2017. Two lung cancer pathologists independently confirmed each histologic diagnosis. Overall study results and limits: From normal lung to invasive adenocarcinoma, top clone frequencies appeared to decrease. Later-stage lesions appeared to have more T cells, more diversity, less clonality.

Profiled with immunoSEQ multiplex PCR; TCRdb holds only in-frame clones, not every one. Of around 2,500 clones listed, 40% were seen once; the top ten hold under 20%. The origin of this receptor is a person aged 60 to 80 with lung adenocarcinoma. Sequenced sample: FFPE adjacent normal lung tissue. The chain employs TRBV14 and TRBJ2-1; either TRBD1 or TRBD2 may fit D (5 bases each). CDR3 sequence reads: CASSIRRRGTHNEQFF. The CDR3 DNA sequence: TGTGCCAGCAGCATTAGACGCCGGGGCACACACAATGAGCAGTTCTTC.